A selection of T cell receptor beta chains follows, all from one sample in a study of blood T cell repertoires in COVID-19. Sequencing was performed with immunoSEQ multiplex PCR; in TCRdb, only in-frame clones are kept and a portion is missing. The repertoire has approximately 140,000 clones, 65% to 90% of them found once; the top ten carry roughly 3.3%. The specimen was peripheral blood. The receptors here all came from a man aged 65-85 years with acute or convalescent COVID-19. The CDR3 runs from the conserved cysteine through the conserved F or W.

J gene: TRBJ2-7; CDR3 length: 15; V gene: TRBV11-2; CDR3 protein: CASSLAASGTYEQYF
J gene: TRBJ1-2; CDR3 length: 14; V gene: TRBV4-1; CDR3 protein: CASSQTGFDYGYTF
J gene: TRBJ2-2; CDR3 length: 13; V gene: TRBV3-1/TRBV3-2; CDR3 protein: CASRNRGTGELFF
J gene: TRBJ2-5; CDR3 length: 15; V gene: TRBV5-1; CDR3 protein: CASSLVRDREETQYF
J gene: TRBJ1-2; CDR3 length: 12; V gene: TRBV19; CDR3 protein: CASLGTGGGYTF
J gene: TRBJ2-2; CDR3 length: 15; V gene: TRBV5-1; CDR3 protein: CASSLGGTGTGELFF
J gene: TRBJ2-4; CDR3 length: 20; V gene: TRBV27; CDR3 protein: CASSLRWTGTSGAQGDIQYF
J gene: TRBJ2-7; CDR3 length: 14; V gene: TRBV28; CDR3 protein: CASSLNLRGYEQYF
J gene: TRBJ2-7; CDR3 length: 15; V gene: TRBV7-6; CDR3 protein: CASSPRGTGPHEQYF
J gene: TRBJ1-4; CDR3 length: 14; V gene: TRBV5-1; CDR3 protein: CASSLQGAGEKLFF
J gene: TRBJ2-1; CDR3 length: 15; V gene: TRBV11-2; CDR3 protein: CASSLDGQWLNEQFF
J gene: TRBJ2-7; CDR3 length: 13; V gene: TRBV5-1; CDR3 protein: CASSDTLSYEQYF
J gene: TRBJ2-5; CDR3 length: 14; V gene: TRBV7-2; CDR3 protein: CASSLETGEETQYF
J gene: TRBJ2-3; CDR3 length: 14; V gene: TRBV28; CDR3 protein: CASSKTGRTDTQYF
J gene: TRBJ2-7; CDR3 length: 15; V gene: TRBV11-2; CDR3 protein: CASSYRDYSSDEQYF
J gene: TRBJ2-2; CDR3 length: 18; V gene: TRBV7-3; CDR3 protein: CASSSTGAGGPVTGELFF
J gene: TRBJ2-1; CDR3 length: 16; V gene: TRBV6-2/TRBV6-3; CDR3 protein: CASSYGTTSSYNEQFF
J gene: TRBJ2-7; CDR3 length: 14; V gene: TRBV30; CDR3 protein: CAWRRAGGGYEQYF
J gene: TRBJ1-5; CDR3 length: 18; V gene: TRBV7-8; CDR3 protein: CASSSSWADSRYNQPQHF
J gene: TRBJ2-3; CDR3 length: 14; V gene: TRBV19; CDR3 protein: CASSLAGNTDTQYF
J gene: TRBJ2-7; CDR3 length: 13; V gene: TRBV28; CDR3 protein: CASSFGQGNEQYF
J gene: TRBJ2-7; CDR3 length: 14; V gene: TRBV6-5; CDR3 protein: CASSRQGVSYEQYF
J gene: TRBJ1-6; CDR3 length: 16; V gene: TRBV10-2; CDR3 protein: CASSESYRGINSPLHF
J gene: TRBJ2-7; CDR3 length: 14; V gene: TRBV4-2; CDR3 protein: CASSRDRAVSEQYF
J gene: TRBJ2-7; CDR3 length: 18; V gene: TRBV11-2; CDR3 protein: CASSFGVAGEVASYEQYF
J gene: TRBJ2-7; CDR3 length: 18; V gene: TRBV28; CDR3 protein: CASSLSPASGIRLYEQYF
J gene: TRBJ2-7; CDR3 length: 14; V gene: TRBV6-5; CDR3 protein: CASRASGTAYEQYF
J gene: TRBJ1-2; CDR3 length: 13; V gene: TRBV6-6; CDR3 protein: CATLPQGDYGYTF
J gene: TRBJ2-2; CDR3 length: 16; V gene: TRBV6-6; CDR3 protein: CASTSRGRSGTGELFF
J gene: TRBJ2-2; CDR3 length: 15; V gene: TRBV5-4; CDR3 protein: CASSTGGRTTGELFF
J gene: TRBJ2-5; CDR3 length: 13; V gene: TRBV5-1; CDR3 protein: CASSWTSRETQYF
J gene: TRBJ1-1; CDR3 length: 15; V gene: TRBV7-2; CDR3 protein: CASSLSAGQGTEAFF
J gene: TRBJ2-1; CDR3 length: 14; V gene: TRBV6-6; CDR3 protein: CASSTGGIDNEQFF
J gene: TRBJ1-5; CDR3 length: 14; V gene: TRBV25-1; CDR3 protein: CASSDAGSMAPQHF
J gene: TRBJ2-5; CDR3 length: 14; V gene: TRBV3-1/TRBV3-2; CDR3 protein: CASSRTSGQETQYF
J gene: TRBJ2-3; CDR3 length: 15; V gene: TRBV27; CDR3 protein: CASSPNRASTDTQYF
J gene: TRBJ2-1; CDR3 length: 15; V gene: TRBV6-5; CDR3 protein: CASSTLADPYNEQFF
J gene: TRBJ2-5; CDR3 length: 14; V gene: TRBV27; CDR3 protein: CASSPRQGTETQYF
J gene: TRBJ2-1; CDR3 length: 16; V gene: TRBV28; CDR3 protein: CASIAGRTDSYNEQFF
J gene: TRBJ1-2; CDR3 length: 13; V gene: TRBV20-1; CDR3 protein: CSASPQGVYGYTF
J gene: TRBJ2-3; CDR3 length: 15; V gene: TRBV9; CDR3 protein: CASSVGFQGTDTQYF
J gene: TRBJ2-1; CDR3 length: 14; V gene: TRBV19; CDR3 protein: CASSGLAGGNEQFF
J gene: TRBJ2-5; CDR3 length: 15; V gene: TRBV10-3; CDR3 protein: CAISANGGIGETQYF
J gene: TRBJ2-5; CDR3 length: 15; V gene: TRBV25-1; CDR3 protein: CASSDNVASGGTQYF
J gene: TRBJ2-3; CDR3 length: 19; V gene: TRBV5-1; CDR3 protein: CASSPRRGTPGLVSDTQYF
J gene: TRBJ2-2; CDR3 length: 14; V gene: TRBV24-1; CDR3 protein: CATSGQGNTGELFF
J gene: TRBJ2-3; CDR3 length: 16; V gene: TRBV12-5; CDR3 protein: CASGPTPGLDTDTQYF